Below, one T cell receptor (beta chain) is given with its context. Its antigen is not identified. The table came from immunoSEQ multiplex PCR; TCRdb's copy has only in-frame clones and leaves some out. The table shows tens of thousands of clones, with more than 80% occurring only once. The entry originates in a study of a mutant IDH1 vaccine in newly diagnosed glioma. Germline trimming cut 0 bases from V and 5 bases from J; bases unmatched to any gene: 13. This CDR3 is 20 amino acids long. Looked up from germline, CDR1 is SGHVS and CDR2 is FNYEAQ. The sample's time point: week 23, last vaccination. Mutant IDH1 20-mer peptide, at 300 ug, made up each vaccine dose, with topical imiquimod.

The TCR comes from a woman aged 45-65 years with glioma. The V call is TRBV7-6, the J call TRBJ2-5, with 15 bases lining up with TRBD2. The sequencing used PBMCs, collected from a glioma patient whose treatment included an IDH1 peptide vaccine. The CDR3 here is CASSLAPLWTSGRAKETQYF. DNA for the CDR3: TGTGCCAGCAGCTTAGCCCCCCTCTGGACTAGCGGGAGGGCTAAGGAGACCCAGTACTTC.